The clone carrying this T cell receptor beta chain came up a few times. As yet, its antigen is unknown. The data were obtained in a study of early T cells in non-severe SARS-CoV-2 infection. Looking at the study overall: The authors sequenced bulk RNA from unsorted whole blood, leaving chains unpaired.

From germline, CDR1 is MDHEN and CDR2 SYDVKM. The CDR3 loop spans 14 amino acids. With 2 bases clipped from V and 6 bases from J, the junction kept 3 bases outside the gene matches. cDNA molecules, individually, were tagged with unique molecular identifiers. TCRdb independently ran MiXCR on the 5' RACE reads; one entry per CDR3 protein. The table lists 40,000 to 50,000 distinct CDR3 sequences, about 13% of them singletons, with about 9.4% in the top ten. Findings of the study overall: Lookups in VDJdb leaned toward anti-spike CD8 responses and missed private and CD4 specificities.

The chain links TRBV28 to TRBJ2-3; 9 positions match TRBD2. This sequence was found in an adult who was a healthcare worker with PCR-confirmed SARS-CoV-2 infection or an uninfected control (not recorded which). Specimen: whole blood. The CDR3 DNA reads TGTGCCAGCAGTTTAGCGGGAGGGCTTGATACGCAGTATTTT. It translates to CASSLAGGLDTQYF.